A single T cell receptor (beta chain) is shown here with its context. This record belongs to a study of blood T cell repertoires in COVID-19. Study summary: Acute-phase and convalescent COVID-19 samples originated in the United States, Italy and Spain. PBMCs, B-cell-depleted T cells, or T cells provided the cDNA or gDNA that made up the material.

Source study methods: Reference gene primers were amplified, and this amplification served to estimate nucleated cell counts. Sequencing was performed with immunoSEQ multiplex PCR; in TCRdb, only in-frame clones are kept and a portion is missing. V, J and clone size are those of that table, while D and trimming were read from the DNA. This sample has roughly 31,000 clones, with more than 80% found just once. Germline trimming cut 5 bases from V and 5 bases from J; bases unmatched to any gene: 4. Germline-derived CDR1 and CDR2 are SGHTA and FQGNSA. This CDR3 region has 14 residues. The chain uses TRBV7-2 and TRBJ2-1, with TRBD2 matching over 9 bases. Sequenced sample: peripheral blood. The TCR sequence derives from a man in his 60s with acute or convalescent COVID-19. The CDR3 coding sequence is TGTGCCAGCAGCCGGACTAGCGCCAACAATGAGCAGTTCTTC. Translating gives CASSRTSANNEQFF.